The rows below give T cell receptor beta chains drawn from one sample of a study of CD8 T cell repertoires and HIV-1 epitope variants. The data were produced by immunoSEQ multiplex PCR, yet TCRdb's version contains in-frame clones alone and is incomplete. The data contain 95,000 or so clones, roughly 80% of them singletons. What was sequenced was uncultured baseline CD8+ T cells from peripheral blood mononuclear cells (PBMCs). The receptors originated from a male donor with HIV. CDR3s include the opening cysteine and the closing phenylalanine or tryptophan. A D gene is named only where the DNA matches it firmly. Rows give clone size only sometimes, using once, few, many, or a class for an expanded clone.

d_gene: TRBD2
j_gene: TRBJ2-4
abundance: -
v_gene: TRBV7-2
CDR3aa: CASSSLGLALAKNIQYF
CDR3nt: TGTGCCAGCAGCTCGTTGGGACTAGCGCTAGCCAAAAACATTCAGTACTTC

d_gene: TRBD1
j_gene: TRBJ1-5
abundance: -
v_gene: TRBV19
CDR3aa: CASTVGQERLGNQPQHF
CDR3nt: TGTGCCAGTACCGTAGGACAGGAACGGTTGGGCAATCAGCCCCAGCATTTT

d_gene: -
j_gene: TRBJ1-4
abundance: -
v_gene: TRBV28
CDR3aa: CASRNGPVNEKLFF
CDR3nt: TGTGCCAGCAGGAACGGGCCAGTCAATGAAAAACTGTTTTTT

d_gene: TRBD2
j_gene: TRBJ2-1
abundance: once
v_gene: TRBV27
CDR3aa: CASSLRLAGANEQFF
CDR3nt: TGTGCCAGCAGTTTAAGGCTAGCGGGAGCCAATGAGCAGTTCTTC

d_gene: -
j_gene: TRBJ2-7
abundance: -
v_gene: TRBV19
CDR3aa: CASSIENRDNQEQYF
CDR3nt: TGTGCCAGTAGTATAGAGAACCGGGACAACCAGGAGCAGTACTTC

d_gene: TRBD2
j_gene: TRBJ2-1
abundance: -
v_gene: TRBV5-6
CDR3aa: CASSLSGLAGRRQFF
CDR3nt: TGTGCCAGCAGCTTGTCCGGACTAGCGGGACGTAGGCAGTTCTTC

d_gene: TRBD2
j_gene: TRBJ2-1
abundance: -
v_gene: TRBV5-4
CDR3aa: CASSFRRGSSYNEQFF
CDR3nt: TGTGCCAGCAGCTTCAGGCGGGGGAGCTCCTACAATGAGCAGTTCTTC

d_gene: -
j_gene: TRBJ1-2
abundance: -
v_gene: TRBV5-4
CDR3aa: CASSIRHSNYGYTF
CDR3nt: TGTGCCAGCAGCATTCGACACTCGAACTATGGCTACACCTTC

d_gene: TRBD1
j_gene: TRBJ1-2
abundance: once
v_gene: TRBV29-1
CDR3aa: CSVKKYPGQGGSTF
CDR3nt: TGCAGCGTTAAAAAATATCCGGGACAGGGAGGGTCCACCTTC

d_gene: -
j_gene: TRBJ2-1
abundance: once
v_gene: TRBV6-5
CDR3aa: CASRPQSGSNGEQFF
CDR3nt: TGTGCCAGCAGGCCCCAGAGTGGATCCAACGGTGAGCAGTTCTTC

d_gene: -
j_gene: TRBJ2-2
abundance: -
v_gene: TRBV27
CDR3aa: CASSFEAATGELFF
CDR3nt: TGTGCCAGCAGTTTCGAGGCAGCAACCGGGGAGCTGTTTTTT

d_gene: TRBD2
j_gene: TRBJ2-5
abundance: -
v_gene: TRBV28
CDR3aa: CASSLRLAGGETQYF
CDR3nt: TGTGCCAGCAGTTTGAGACTAGCGGGGGGAGAGACCCAGTACTTC

d_gene: -
j_gene: TRBJ2-1
abundance: -
v_gene: TRBV5-1
CDR3aa: CASRRVNEQFF
CDR3nt: TGCGCCAGCAGGAGGGTGAACGAGCAGTTCTTC

d_gene: -
j_gene: TRBJ1-1
abundance: -
v_gene: TRBV10-3
CDR3aa: CAISKQGWDTEAFF
CDR3nt: TGTGCCATCAGTAAACAGGGTTGGGACACTGAAGCTTTCTTT

d_gene: -
j_gene: TRBJ2-5
abundance: -
v_gene: TRBV27
CDR3aa: CASSPPPGAGETQYF
CDR3nt: TGTGCCAGCAGTCCCCCCCCGGGGGCCGGGGAGACCCAGTACTTC

d_gene: TRBD2
j_gene: TRBJ2-3
abundance: once
v_gene: TRBV11-3
CDR3aa: CASSPGLAYPDTQYF
CDR3nt: TGTGCCAGCAGCCCAGGACTAGCGTATCCAGATACGCAGTATTTT

d_gene: TRBD2
j_gene: TRBJ2-1
abundance: -
v_gene: TRBV5-4
CDR3aa: CASSLGGGGYNEQFF
CDR3nt: TGTGCCAGCAGCTTAGGAGGCGGGGGGTACAATGAGCAGTTCTTC

d_gene: -
j_gene: TRBJ2-4
abundance: -
v_gene: TRBV2
CDR3aa: CASIAGVGAKNIQYF
CDR3nt: TGTGCCAGCATCGCAGGGGTTGGAGCCAAAAACATTCAGTACTTC

d_gene: -
j_gene: TRBJ1-2
abundance: -
v_gene: TRBV7-2
CDR3aa: CASRQRGDYGYAF
CDR3nt: TGTGCCAGCAGACAAAGGGGGGACTATGGCTACGCCTTC

d_gene: -
j_gene: TRBJ1-5
abundance: -
v_gene: TRBV4-3
CDR3aa: CASSQNSGDQPQHF
CDR3nt: TGCGCCAGCAGCCAAAATAGTGGCGATCAGCCCCAGCATTTT

d_gene: TRBD1
j_gene: TRBJ1-2
abundance: -
v_gene: TRBV28
CDR3aa: CASSPTGRREGYTF
CDR3nt: TGTGCCAGCAGTCCGACAGGGAGGAGAGAAGGCTACACCTTC

d_gene: -
j_gene: TRBJ2-5
abundance: -
v_gene: TRBV5-1
CDR3aa: CASSLGQTLQETQYF
CDR3nt: TGCGCCAGCAGCTTGGGACAGACCCTTCAAGAGACCCAGTACTTC

d_gene: -
j_gene: TRBJ2-5
abundance: few
v_gene: TRBV10-3
CDR3aa: CAISESGGDETQYF
CDR3nt: TGTGCCATCAGTGAGTCGGGGGGCGATGAGACCCAGTACTTC

d_gene: -
j_gene: TRBJ1-4
abundance: -
v_gene: TRBV9
CDR3aa: CASSAETQAPGEKLFF
CDR3nt: TGTGCCAGCAGCGCTGAAACACAGGCGCCCGGCGAAAAACTGTTTTTT

d_gene: -
j_gene: TRBJ2-5
abundance: once
v_gene: TRBV9
CDR3aa: CASSVDGRLETQYF
CDR3nt: TGTGCCAGCAGCGTAGATGGCCGGCTGGAGACCCAGTACTTC

d_gene: -
j_gene: TRBJ1-1
abundance: once
v_gene: TRBV28
CDR3aa: CASSLGGQFRAFF
CDR3nt: TGTGCCAGCAGTTTGGGGGGGCAGTTTCGAGCTTTCTTT

d_gene: TRBD2
j_gene: TRBJ2-3
abundance: once
v_gene: TRBV9
CDR3aa: CASSVGELAGFTDTQYF
CDR3nt: TGTGCCAGCAGCGTAGGGGAACTAGCGGGATTCACAGATACGCAGTATTTT

d_gene: TRBD1
j_gene: TRBJ1-2
abundance: -
v_gene: TRBV27
CDR3aa: CARGTWTGSKNYGYTF
CDR3nt: TGTGCCAGGGGAACTTGGACAGGGTCTAAAAACTATGGCTACACCTTC

d_gene: TRBD1
j_gene: TRBJ1-2
abundance: -
v_gene: TRBV7-9
CDR3aa: CASSSGQAFYGYTF
CDR3nt: TGTGCCAGCAGCTCGGGACAGGCGTTCTATGGCTACACCTTC

d_gene: -
j_gene: TRBJ2-7
abundance: -
v_gene: TRBV5-4
CDR3aa: CASSLRDSYEQYF
CDR3nt: TGTGCCAGCAGCTTAAGGGATAGCTACGAGCAGTACTTC

d_gene: TRBD1
j_gene: TRBJ2-3
abundance: -
v_gene: TRBV5-1
CDR3aa: CASSGGQGGTDTQYF
CDR3nt: TGCGCCAGCAGCGGGGGACAGGGGGGAACAGATACGCAGTATTTT

d_gene: -
j_gene: TRBJ1-1
abundance: -
v_gene: TRBV28
CDR3aa: CASGSNSDTEAFF
CDR3nt: TGTGCCAGCGGGAGCAACAGTGACACTGAAGCTTTCTTT

d_gene: TRBD1
j_gene: TRBJ1-1
abundance: -
v_gene: TRBV13
CDR3aa: CASSSSPSGTGGREAFF
CDR3nt: TGTGCCAGCAGCTCCTCCCCGTCCGGGACAGGGGGTCGAGAAGCTTTCTTT

d_gene: TRBD2
j_gene: TRBJ2-1
abundance: -
v_gene: TRBV7-3
CDR3aa: CASSRFLAGNEQFF
CDR3nt: TGTGCCAGCAGCAGATTTTTAGCGGGTAATGAGCAGTTCTTC

d_gene: -
j_gene: TRBJ2-4
abundance: -
v_gene: TRBV9
CDR3aa: CASSVAGVGDIQYF
CDR3nt: TGTGCCAGCAGCGTAGCTGGGGTGGGCGACATTCAGTACTTC

d_gene: TRBD2
j_gene: TRBJ2-7
abundance: -
v_gene: TRBV5-1
CDR3aa: CASSLESGSGEQYF
CDR3nt: TGCGCCAGCAGCTTGGAGAGCGGGAGCGGAGAGCAGTACTTC

d_gene: TRBD2
j_gene: TRBJ2-3
abundance: -
v_gene: TRBV6-6
CDR3aa: CASRRTSGEPDTQYF
CDR3nt: TGTGCCAGCAGGCGGACTAGCGGGGAGCCAGATACGCAGTATTTT

d_gene: -
j_gene: TRBJ2-7
abundance: -
v_gene: TRBV6-1
CDR3aa: CASSEQAIYEQYF
CDR3nt: TGTGCCAGCAGTGAACAGGCGATCTACGAGCAGTACTTC

d_gene: -
j_gene: TRBJ2-7
abundance: once
v_gene: TRBV28
CDR3aa: CASSLSVVDEQYF
CDR3nt: TGTGCCAGCAGTTTATCAGTGGTGGACGAGCAGTACTTC

d_gene: TRBD2
j_gene: TRBJ2-1
abundance: -
v_gene: TRBV30
CDR3aa: CAWSVQGLAVEQFF
CDR3nt: TGTGCCTGGAGTGTACAGGGACTAGCGGTTGAGCAGTTCTTC

d_gene: -
j_gene: TRBJ2-2
abundance: few
v_gene: TRBV2
CDR3aa: CASSSRATGTGELFF
CDR3nt: TGTGCCAGCAGTTCCCGAGCGACAGGAACCGGGGAGCTGTTTTTT

d_gene: -
j_gene: TRBJ1-2
abundance: -
v_gene: TRBV28
CDR3aa: CASTSLGAYGYTF
CDR3nt: TGTGCCAGCACCTCTCTGGGGGCATATGGCTACACCTTC

d_gene: -
j_gene: TRBJ2-5
abundance: -
v_gene: TRBV19
CDR3aa: CASSPAWAGGEQYF
CDR3nt: TGTGCCAGTAGTCCGGCCTGGGCCGGGGGAGAGCAGTACTTC

d_gene: TRBD2
j_gene: TRBJ2-7
abundance: -
v_gene: TRBV6-5
CDR3aa: CASSYSTSGASYEQYF
CDR3nt: TGTGCCAGCAGTTACTCGACTAGCGGGGCATCCTACGAGCAGTACTTC

d_gene: -
j_gene: TRBJ1-5
abundance: -
v_gene: TRBV6-1
CDR3aa: CASSEAPWGNQPQHF
CDR3nt: TGTGCCAGCAGTGAAGCGCCCTGGGGGAATCAGCCCCAGCATTTT